This TCR beta chain was captured in a study of blood T cell repertoires in COVID-19. This clone was counted only a few times. TCRdb keeps only in-frame clones here, not all; method: immunoSEQ multiplex PCR. The sample has approximately 230,000 clones; about 87% are singletons. Sequencing used peripheral blood. The clonotype was recovered from a woman aged 30 to 39 with COVID-19, enrolled during active disease.

The CDR3 sequence: CASSESSYNEQFF. The DNA for the CDR3 is TGTGCCAGCAGCGAGAGCTCCTACAATGAGCAGTTCTTC. V is TRBV2 and J is TRBJ2-1, with D unresolved. Trimming shortened V by 6 bases and J by 0 bases, and 6 bases separated the two germline ends. From germline, CDR1 is SNHLY and CDR2 FYNNEI. This CDR3 spans 13 amino acids.